These 9 T cell receptor beta chains originate from one sample sequenced in a study of vaccination and CD4 T cells after COVID-19. Treatment reported: 10-day PBMC culture with coronavirus spike peptide pools or control peptides (ViraFEST assay). Their target antigens are unknown. Sequencing of cultured CD4+ T cell DNA used the Oncomine TCR Beta short-read assay. From the PCR reads, TCRdb called clonotypes with MiXCR, one entry per CDR3 protein. The sample has 20,000 to 25,000 distinct CDR3 sequences; 60% are singletons. This specimen consisted of CD4+ T cells from blood, cultured in vitro, obtained after SARS-CoV-2 vaccination. These receptors were taken from a human donor who received a COVID-19 vaccine.

This rearrangement joins TRBV20-1 to TRBJ2-3, with 14 nucleotides matching TRBD2. Germline lookup yields CDR1 DFQATT and CDR2 SNEGSKA (reference sequence). Trimming removed 3 bases from V and 6 bases from J; junction bases left unmatched: 8. The CDR3 length is 16 residues. The CDR3 DNA reads TGCAGTGCTAGGGCGACTAGCGGGGGGGCCTTTGATACGCAGTATTTT. It yields the protein CSARATSGGAFDTQYF.

This clonotype was found once. The rearrangement joins TRBV30 to TRBJ1-1; D possibly corresponds to TRBD1 (5 bases). The germline CDR1 and CDR2 sequences are GTSNPN and SVGIG (reference sequence). CDR3 length: 13 amino acids. The germline V and J ends were trimmed by 3 bases and 5 bases, with 13 bases remaining between them. The CDR3 loop is CAWSEGRDTEAFF. The CDR3 DNA is TGTGCCTGGAGCGAGGGGAGAGATACTGAAGCTTTCTTT. Using reference TRBV30 and TRBJ1-1 for the parts outside the CDR3, the full variable domain is SQTIHQWPATLVQPVGSPLSLECTVEGTSNPNLYWYRQAAGRGLQLLFYSVGIGQISSEVPQNLSASRPQDRQFILSSKKLLLSDSGFYLCAWSEGRDTEAFFGQGTRLTVV.

The chain links TRBV7-2 to TRBJ1-1; no reliable D call. The ends were cut back, 2 bases at V and 4 bases at J, with 11 bases in the middle. The CDR3 covers 14 residues. Germline CDR1 reads SGHTA; CDR2 reads FQGNSA. Here the CDR3 DNA reads TGTGCCAGCAGCTTAAACGCGTTTGGCACTGAAGCTTTCTTT. Translated: CASSLNAFGTEAFF.

This clonotype showed up just a few times. The genes are TRBV7-9 and TRBJ1-2; D is unresolved. The V and J ends lost 1 base and 8 bases respectively, with 8 bases between them. The CDR3 totals 12 residues. The germline CDR1 and CDR2 sequences are SEHNR and FQNEAQ (reference sequence). The DNA of the CDR3 is TGTGCCAGCAGCTTAGGAGGTGGGGGCTACACCTTC. It yields the protein CASSLGGGGYTF.

V and J are TRBV6-2 or TRBV6-3 and TRBJ1-5, with no clear D. Germline V gene lookup returns CDR1 MNHEY and CDR2 SVGEGT. Trimming pared 0 bases from V and 1 base from J, leaving 10 bases between. The CDR3 has 16 amino acids. The CDR3, as DNA: TGTGCCAGCAGTTACTCGCGGGGATCGAGCAATCAGCCCCAGCATTTT. It specifies CASSYSRGSSNQPQHF.

This chain joins TRBV11-2 and TRBJ2-7, with D uncertain. CDR3 length: 14 amino acids. The germline V and J ends were trimmed by 6 bases and 2 bases, with 14 bases remaining between them. Per the germline V gene, CDR1 is SGHAT and CDR2 is FQNNGV. The chain's CDR3 is CASRTLMRPYEQYF. CDR3 bases: TGTGCCAGCAGAACCCTTATGCGGCCCTACGAGCAGTACTTC. Variable domain in full (rest from reference TRBV11-2 and TRBJ2-7): EAGVAQSPRYKIIEKRQSVAFWCNPISGHATLYWYQQILGQGPKLLIQFQNNGVVDDSQLPKDRFSAERLKGVDSTLKIQPAKLEDSAVYLCASRTLMRPYEQYFGPGTRLTVT.

The chain employs TRBV6-5 and TRBJ2-7; D gene uncertain. Germline loops: CDR1 MNHEY, CDR2 SVGAGI. CDR3 length: 12 amino acids. V shed 4 bases and J shed 6 bases, with 10 bases lying between them. CDR3 in DNA: TGTGCCAGCAGTTTAGTGGTGGGCGAGCAGTACTTC. This translates into CASSLVVGEQYF.

CDR3 in amino acids: CASSLTTYRGETQYF. DNA for the CDR3: TGCGCCAGCAGCTTGACAACTTACAGGGGAGAGACCCAGTACTTC. The rearrangement links TRBV5-1 to TRBJ2-5; 7 bases fit TRBD1. The CDR3 has 15 amino acids. Per germline, CDR1 SGHRS and CDR2 YFSETQ. After removal of 1 base from V and 4 bases from J, the junction contained 7 bases not matched to a gene.

This clonotype was detected only a few times. V usage is TRBV7-9 and J usage is TRBJ1-6, with D possibly TRBD1 on 5 matching bases. The V end lost 3 bases, the J end lost 5 bases, and 14 bases lay between the germline ends. The V gene's germline CDR1 is SEHNR and CDR2 FQNEAQ (reference sequence). This CDR3 is built from 16 residues. CDR3 nucleotides: TGTGCCAGCAGCTTCGAGGGGAGGAGCAATAATTCACCCCTCCACTTT. This sequence encodes CASSFEGRSNNSPLHF.